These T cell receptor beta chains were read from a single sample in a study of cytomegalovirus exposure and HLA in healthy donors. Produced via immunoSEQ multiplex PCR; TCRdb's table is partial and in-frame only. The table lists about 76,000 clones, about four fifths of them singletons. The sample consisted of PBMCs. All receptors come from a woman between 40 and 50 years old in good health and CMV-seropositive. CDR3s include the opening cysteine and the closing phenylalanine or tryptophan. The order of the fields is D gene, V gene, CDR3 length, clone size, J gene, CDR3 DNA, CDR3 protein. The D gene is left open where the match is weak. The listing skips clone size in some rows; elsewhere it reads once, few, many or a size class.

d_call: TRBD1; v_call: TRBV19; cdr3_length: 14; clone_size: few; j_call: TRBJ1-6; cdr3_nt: TGTGCCAGTAGATGGACAGGGATGAATTCACCCCTCCACTTT; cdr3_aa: CASRWTGMNSPLHF
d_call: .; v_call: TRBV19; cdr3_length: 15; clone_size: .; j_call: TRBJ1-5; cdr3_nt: TGTGCCAGTAGTATCGAGGGAGTCAGCAATCAGCCCCAGCATTTT; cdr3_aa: CASSIEGVSNQPQHF
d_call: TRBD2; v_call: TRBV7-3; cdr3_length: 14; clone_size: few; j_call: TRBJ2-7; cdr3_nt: TGTGCCAGCGGGACTAGCGGGGAACCGGACGAGCAGTACTTC; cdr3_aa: CASGTSGEPDEQYF
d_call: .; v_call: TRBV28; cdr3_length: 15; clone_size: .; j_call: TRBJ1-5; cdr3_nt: TGTGCCAGCAGTTTGCTCGCAGGGAACAATCAGCCCCAGCATTTT; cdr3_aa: CASSLLAGNNQPQHF
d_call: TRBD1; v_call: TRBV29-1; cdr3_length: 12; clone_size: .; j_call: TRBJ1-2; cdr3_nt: TGCAGCGATTTGACAGGGGAGGATGGCTACACCTTC; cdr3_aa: CSDLTGEDGYTF
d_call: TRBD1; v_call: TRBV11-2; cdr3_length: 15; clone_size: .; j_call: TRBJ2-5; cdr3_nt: TGTGCCAGCAGCTTACGGGGGACAGGGGGTGAGACCCAGTACTTC; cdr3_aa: CASSLRGTGGETQYF
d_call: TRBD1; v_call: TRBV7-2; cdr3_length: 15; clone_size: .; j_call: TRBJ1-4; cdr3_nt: TGTGCCAGCAGCTTTTTAGGACAGGTTGGAGAAAAACTGTTTTTT; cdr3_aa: CASSFLGQVGEKLFF
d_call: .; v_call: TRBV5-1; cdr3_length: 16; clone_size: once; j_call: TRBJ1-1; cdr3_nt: TGCGCCAGCAGTAGGCTCGGGGAGAGGTTGAGCACTGAAGCTTTCTTT; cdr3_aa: CASSRLGERLSTEAFF
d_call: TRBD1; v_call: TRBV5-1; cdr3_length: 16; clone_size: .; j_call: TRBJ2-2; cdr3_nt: TGCGCCAGCAGACCACCCGGGACAGGGGACACCGGGGAGCTGTTTTTT; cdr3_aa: CASRPPGTGDTGELFF
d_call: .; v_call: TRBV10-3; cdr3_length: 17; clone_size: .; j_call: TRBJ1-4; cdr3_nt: TGTGCCATCAGTTCTCCAGGTGAAGGGGCAACTAATGAAAAACTGTTTTTT; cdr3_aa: CAISSPGEGATNEKLFF
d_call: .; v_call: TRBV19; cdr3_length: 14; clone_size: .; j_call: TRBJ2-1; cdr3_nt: TGTGCCAGTAGTATAAGACTCTCGAACAATGAGCAGTTCTTC; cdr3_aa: CASSIRLSNNEQFF
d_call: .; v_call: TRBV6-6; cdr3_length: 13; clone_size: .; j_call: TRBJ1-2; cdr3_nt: TGTGCCAGCAGGCCAAGTGAGAACTATGGCTACACCTTC; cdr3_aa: CASRPSENYGYTF
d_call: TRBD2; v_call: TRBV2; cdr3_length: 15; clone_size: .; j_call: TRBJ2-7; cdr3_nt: TGTGCCAGCCAACCTACTAGCGGGGTAACCCACGAGCAGTACTTC; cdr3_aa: CASQPTSGVTHEQYF
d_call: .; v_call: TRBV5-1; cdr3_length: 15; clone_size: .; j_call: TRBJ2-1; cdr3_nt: TGCGCCAGCAGCAAGGGGGGGGCGGGCAACAATGAGCAGTTCTTC; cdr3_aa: CASSKGGAGNNEQFF
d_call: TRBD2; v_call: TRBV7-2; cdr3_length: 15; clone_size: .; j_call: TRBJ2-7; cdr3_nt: TGTGCCAGCAGCTTACCCACTAGCGGGCTGAACGAGCAGTACTTC; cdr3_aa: CASSLPTSGLNEQYF
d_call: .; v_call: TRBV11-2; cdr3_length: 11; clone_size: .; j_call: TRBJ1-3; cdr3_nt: TGTGCCAGCAGCGTAGGTTTGACACCGGATTTT; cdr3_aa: CASSVGLTPDF
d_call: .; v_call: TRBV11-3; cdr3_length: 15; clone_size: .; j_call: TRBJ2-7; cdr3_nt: TGTGCCAGCAGCTTAGGAGCGGGCGCGCCCTACGAGCAGTACTTC; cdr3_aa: CASSLGAGAPYEQYF